This entry lists 14 T cell receptor beta chains sequenced from one sample in a study of metastatic and nonmetastatic thyroid tumors. TCRdb reanalyzed the PCR reads with MiXCR. This table has tens of thousands of clones, over 10% appearing once. Until they underwent thyroid surgery, no patient had received any treatment. Sequenced material: blood. The receptors shown here come from a female donor with papillary thyroid cancer or a benign thyroid nodule (not recorded which). Some clones in this sample may be carry-over from other donors' samples.

In this sample, this clone turned up many times. This rearrangement joins TRBV9 to TRBJ2-1; 11 nucleotides line up with TRBD2. With V trimmed by 5 bases and J by 7 bases, 8 bases remained unmatched. Germline lookup yields CDR1 SGDLS and CDR2 YYNGEE. This CDR3 comprises 15 residues. For the CDR3, the DNA is TGTGCCAGCAGTTTAGCGGGAGGGCTTAATAATGAGCAGTTCTTC. Translation gives CASSLAGGLNNEQFF.

This clone was counted at least ten times. V gene TRBV18 combines with J gene TRBJ2-2; the match to TRBD2 covers 7 bases. Trimming at V came to 1 base and at J to 2 bases, leaving 4 bases not matched to a gene. The CDR3 loop spans 16 amino acids. CDR1 and CDR2 from the germline V gene are KGHSH and LQKENI. The DNA for the CDR3 is TGTGCCAGCTCACCACAGCGCGGGAGCAACACCGGGGAGCTGTTTTTT. Translating it yields CASSPQRGSNTGELFF.

The V call is TRBV20-1, the J call TRBJ2-6, with TRBD2 matching over 9 bases. Germline lookup yields CDR1 DFQATT and CDR2 SNEGSKA (reference sequence). With V trimmed by 3 bases and J by 0 bases, 12 bases remained unmatched. This CDR3 contains 19 residues. The CDR3 region has the DNA TGCAGTGCTAGCCCAACAACTAGCGGGTCTAGCTCTGGGGCCAACGTCCTGACTTTC. The encoded protein is CSASPTTSGSSSGANVLTF.

This clone has at least ten counts. The rearrangement links TRBV6-2 or TRBV6-3 to TRBJ1-2; perhaps TRBD1 as D (5 bases). The CDR3 extends over 14 amino acids. V lost 4 bases and J 7 bases, leaving 16 bases between the germline ends. In germline, CDR1 is MNHEY, CDR2 SVGEGT. The CDR3 DNA reads as TGTGCCAGCAGTTCGGTTGGGTCAGGGAGTGGCTACACCTTC. Amino acids: CASSSVGSGSGYTF.

This clone rates as medium-sized. This chain uses TRBV19 with TRBJ1-1; D gene ambiguous. The CDR3 sequence is 14 residues long. The V and J ends lost 3 bases and 1 base respectively, with 9 bases between them. Germline lookup yields CDR1 LNHDA and CDR2 SQIVND (reference sequence). CDR3 sequence (DNA): TGTGCCAGTAGTATCTTCAAGGGGAACACTGAAGCTTTCTTT. The encoded protein is CASSIFKGNTEAFF.

The J gene is TRBJ2-2, the V gene TRBV2; 8 bases line up with TRBD2. In germline, CDR1 is SNHLY, CDR2 FYNNEI. J was trimmed by 0 bases and V by 6 bases; bases with no gene match: 3. This CDR3 comprises 15 residues. The CDR3 is CASSGRASNTGELFF. The CDR3 DNA is TGTGCCAGCAGCGGGAGGGCCTCGAACACCGGGGAGCTGTTTTTT.

This clone was found many times. The V call is TRBV24-1, the J call TRBJ1-5; D remains ambiguous. Germline V gene data show CDR1 as KGHDR and CDR2 as SFDVKD. Deletions cut 6 bases from V and 4 bases from J, with 9 bases between. This CDR3 is 13 amino acids long. The CDR3 is CATSRARNQPQHF. DNA of the CDR3: TGTGCCACCAGTAGGGCAAGAAATCAGCCCCAGCATTTT.

The sample holds many counts of this clone. The chain couples TRBV19 to TRBJ1-1, with D possibly TRBD1 on 6 matching bases. From germline, CDR1 is LNHDA and CDR2 SQIVND (reference sequence). Trimming took 7 bases from V and 7 from J, leaving 16 bases between them. This CDR3 has 13 amino acids. CDR3 residues: CASIAGGWGEAFF. CDR3 DNA sequence: TGTGCCAGTATCGCCGGGGGCTGGGGTGAAGCTTTCTTT.

This clone was seen many times. This chain links TRBV12-3 or TRBV12-4 with TRBJ1-2; D call uncertain. Trimming took off 3 bases at V and 1 base at J, with 6 bases between the two ends. This CDR3 contains 13 residues. CDR3 loop: CASSFGINYGYTF. CDR3 coding DNA: TGTGCCAGCAGTTTTGGAATTAACTATGGCTACACCTTC.

As concerns this clone: A single base separates this from a much larger clone, so it may be a read error. The rearrangement links TRBV6-1 to TRBJ1-4; TRBD1 agrees at 7 bases. In germline, CDR1 is MNHNS, CDR2 SASEGT. The CDR3 has 17 residues. CDR3 protein: CASSGPRDSGLFEELFF. In DNA, the CDR3 is TGTGCCAGCAGTGGACCCCGGGACAGTGGGCTTTTTGAAGAACTGTTTTTT.

The table lists this clone with many counts. The chain couples TRBV7-2 to TRBJ2-1, with TRBD1 as a possible D gene (5 bases). V lost 5 bases and J 6 bases, leaving 14 bases between the germline ends. The CDR3 extends over 14 amino acids. Germline V CDR1 and CDR2: SGHTA, FQGNSA. CDR3 bases: TGTGCCAGCAGCCCCGCGTCAGGGCGCAATGAGCAGTTCTTC. Translated, it gives CASSPASGRNEQFF. Complete variable domain (other parts from reference TRBV7-2 and TRBJ2-1): GAGVSQSPSNKVTEKGKDVELRCDPISGHTALYWYRQSLGQGLEFLIYFQGNSAPDKSGLPSDRFSAERTGGSVSTLTIQRTQQEDSAVYLCASSPASGRNEQFFGPGTRLTVL.

This clone was seen a handful of times. The chain joins TRBV28 to TRBJ2-7; a weak D match, TRBD1 (6 bases). Germline lookup yields CDR1 MDHEN and CDR2 SYDVKM. CDR3 size: 13 residues. Trimming took off 4 bases at V and 4 bases at J, with 11 bases between the two ends. The CDR3 here is CASSSPGVYEQYF. In nucleotides, the CDR3 is TGTGCCAGCAGTTCCCCAGGGGTGTACGAGCAGTACTTC.

This clone was counted many times. The rearrangement joins TRBV20-1 to TRBJ2-5, with 8 bases aligning to TRBD2. V shed 3 bases and J 5 bases; nucleotides not matched to a gene: 8. The CDR3 spans 14 residues. The germline gives CDR1 DFQATT, CDR2 SNEGSKA (reference sequence). CDR3: CSARGAGRGETQYF. CDR3 bases: TGCAGTGCTAGGGGGGCCGGGAGGGGGGAGACCCAGTACTTC.

There are many counts of this clone. CDR3 loop: CASSAEGGSSYEQYF. The CDR3 nucleotides read TGTGCCAGCAGCGCCGAGGGGGGATCATCCTACGAGCAGTACTTC. The chain carries TRBV7-9 and TRBJ2-7; either TRBD1 or TRBD2 may fit D (6 bases each). In germline, CDR1 is SEHNR, CDR2 FQNEAQ (reference sequence). The CDR3 covers 15 residues. V lost 5 bases to trimming and J lost 1 base, with 15 bases between them.